These 5 T cell receptor beta chains were all obtained from the same sample, sequenced in a study of post-analysis software for immune sequencing data. Unique molecular identifiers tagged the TCR beta cDNA libraries. TCRdb recomputed calls from the PCR reads with MiXCR, one row per CDR3 protein. The data show about 570,000 distinct CDR3 sequences, 34% seen once. Their antigens are not known. Study-wide findings and caveats: Patients carried four or five TRBV segments more frequently than controls did, and TRBV5-6, TRBV5-1 and TRBV20-1 were among them.

Material for sequencing was blood. The receptor source for this set is a girl aged 2-17 years with multiple sclerosis.

The chain has TRBV13 and TRBJ2-5, with D possibly matching TRBD2 (6 bases). The germline V gene has CDR1 PRHDT and CDR2 FYEKMQ (reference sequence). Between the trimmed V and J ends, which lost 3 bases and 11 bases, there was a span of 22 bases. The CDR3 length is 15 residues. This CDR3 is CASSLPLGLNNEQYF. The CDR3 nucleotides read TGTGCCAGCAGCTTGCCGCTGGGACTCAACAATGAGCAGTACTTC.

The chain is built from TRBV20-1 and TRBJ1-2; D call uncertain. V was trimmed by 6 bases and J by 8 bases, leaving 13 bases between them. The CDR3 length is 11 residues. Looked up from germline, CDR1 is DFQATT and CDR2 is SNEGSKA (reference sequence). Here the CDR3 reads CSAPSSEGYTF. Here the CDR3 DNA reads TGCAGTGCCCCGAGCAGTGAGGGCTACACCTTC.

This clonotype was observed a handful of times. J is TRBJ1-2 and V is TRBV29-1, with 7 bases that match TRBD1. Germline V gene data show CDR1 as SQVTM and CDR2 as ANQGSEA. The CDR3 covers 16 residues. With 2 bases clipped from V and 6 bases from J, the junction kept 15 bases outside the gene matches. Here the CDR3 reads CSVEPRAGGVLDGYTF. The CDR3 bases are TGCAGCGTTGAACCCCGGGCAGGGGGTGTCTTAGATGGCTACACCTTC.

This clonotype was counted a few times. The CDR3 spells CASSLAWRGQTYNEQFF. CDR3 DNA: TGTGCCAGCAGCTTAGCGTGGCGGGGGCAAACCTACAATGAGCAGTTCTTC. The chain uses TRBV7-6 and TRBJ2-1; D may be TRBD2 (7 bases). The CDR3 has 17 amino acids. The V and J ends lost 0 bases and 2 bases respectively, with 14 bases between them. CDR1 is SGHVS and CDR2 is FNYEAQ in the germline V gene.

The chain is built from TRBV7-2 and TRBJ2-1; either TRBD1 or TRBD2 may supply D (5 bases each). Trimming cost V 10 bases and J 2 bases, with 15 bases left between them. CDR3 length: 14 amino acids. From germline, CDR1 is SGHTA and CDR2 FQGNSA. CDR3 loop: CATKAWGTYNEQFF. The CDR3, as DNA: TGTGCCACAAAGGCCTGGGGGACCTACAATGAGCAGTTCTTC.